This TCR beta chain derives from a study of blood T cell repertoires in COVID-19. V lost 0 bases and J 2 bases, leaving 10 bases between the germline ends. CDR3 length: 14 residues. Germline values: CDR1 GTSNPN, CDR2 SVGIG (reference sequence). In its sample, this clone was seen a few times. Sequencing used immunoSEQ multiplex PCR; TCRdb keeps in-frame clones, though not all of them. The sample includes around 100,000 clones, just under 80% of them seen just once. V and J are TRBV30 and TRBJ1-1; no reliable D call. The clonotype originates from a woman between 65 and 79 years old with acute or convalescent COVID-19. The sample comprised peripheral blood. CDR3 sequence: CAWSVGQVNTEAFF. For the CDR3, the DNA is TGTGCCTGGAGTGTAGGCCAGGTTAACACTGAAGCTTTCTTT.